Detailed here is one TCR beta chain. Its antigen is currently unknown. Template switching supplied a universal primer site; unique molecular identifiers were carried on the cDNA. TCRdb analysed the 5' RACE reads with MiXCR anew, one entry per CDR3 protein. The sample gives around 530,000 distinct CDR3 sequences, around 15% of which show up once; roughly 0.46% is in the top ten. The sample comes from a study of identical twins. Study-wide findings and caveats: Fewer insertions characterized abundant cord blood beta clonotypes, whereas memory repertoires showed none. Zero-insertion analyses could be partly confounded by invariant MAIT and iNKT cells. For out-of-frame alpha sequences shared by twins, low generation probability was in excess.

CDR3 length: 14 residues. V lost 3 bases to trimming and J lost 11 bases, with 16 bases between them. Separately, the same data were catalogued under a study of yellow fever vaccine responses in identical twins.

Specimen: CD4+ T cells sorted from blood. This TCR derives from a woman aged 18-35 years in good health. The gene calls are TRBV12-3 or TRBV12-4 and TRBJ1-4; D unresolved. The CDR3 loop reads CASSLNGQSRKLFF. The CDR3 DNA sequence: TGTGCCAGCAGTTTGAATGGTCAGAGCAGGAAACTGTTTTTT.